This section outlines one T cell receptor beta chain sequence together with its context. This may arise from a read error, as a much more abundant clone is one base away. It was with 32 V and 13 J primers that multiplex PCR amplified TCR beta CDR3. TCRdb ran MiXCR on the multiplex PCR reads and lists one entry per CDR3 protein. The data contain 10,000 to 15,000 distinct CDR3 sequences, under 30% of them singletons. This specimen comes from a study of immune heterogeneity within non-small cell lung tumors. The germline V gene encodes CDR1 KGHSH and CDR2 LQKENI. This CDR3 is built from 14 residues. With around 600 ng used per sample, the template was genomic DNA from bulk tumor. Surgeons took several biopsies per primary tumor, spaced far apart, during surgery. Enrolled patients presented with newly diagnosed, previously untreated non-small cell lung cancer and underwent curative surgery.

This TCR was recovered from a man in his fifties or sixties with non-small cell lung cancer. The rearrangement joins TRBV18 to TRBJ1-5; D remains ambiguous. The material sequenced was lung tumor tissue. CDR3 sequence: CASSPSRNNQPHHF. The CDR3 bases are TGTGCCAGCTCACCTAGTAGGAACAATCAGCCCCACCATTTT.